This T cell receptor beta chain was recovered during a study of cytomegalovirus exposure and HLA in healthy donors. Regarding the study as a whole: According to the study, 150 to 200 TCR beta chains were cytomegalovirus-associated.

The PCR made use of 60 Vbeta and 13 Jbeta primers. Original handling: It was a later analysis that counted roughly 80 million unique TCR beta chains, of which some 9.9 million were shared. This table comes from immunoSEQ multiplex PCR, and its TCRdb copy is limited to in-frame clones, with some not included. The V and J calls and clone size are taken from that table; D and trimming were inferred from the DNA. The sample has about 160,000 clones, roughly 82% seen once. V trimming: 1 base; J trimming: 1 base; junction bases outside the gene matches: 4. Germline loops: CDR1 SGHDN, CDR2 FVKESK. The CDR3 sequence is 17 residues long. As regards this clone: The antigen is not known.

This chain links TRBV14 with TRBJ2-1; 10 bases agree with TRBD2. The material sequenced was PBMCs. The sequence came from a man aged 45 to 65 in good health and CMV-seropositive. The CDR3, as DNA: TGTGCCAGCAGCCAAGGCACTAGCGGGGCATCCTACAATGAGCAGTTCTTC. Translating gives CASSQGTSGASYNEQFF.